Following are 4 T cell receptor beta chains from one sample sequenced in a study of T cell clonotyping in hematopoietic cell transplantation. Method: immunoSEQ multiplex PCR; TCRdb's copy keeps in-frame clones and lacks some. The sample holds over 35,000 clones, over 70% seen once. Sequencing was carried out using peripheral blood mononuclear cells. The origin of the receptors is a woman in her forties in good health. Some clones in this sample may be carry-over from other donors' samples.

The rearrangement joins TRBV19 to TRBJ2-5, with D unclear. CDR3 size: 13 residues. Germline V gives CDR1 LNHDA, CDR2 SQIVND (reference sequence). V shed 2 bases and J shed 4 bases, with 8 bases lying between them. The CDR3 region is CASSINLGETQYF. The CDR3 nucleotides read TGTGCCAGTAGTATAAATCTGGGAGAGACCCAGTACTTC. The whole variable domain, remainder taken from reference TRBV19 and TRBJ2-5, is DGGITQSPKYLFRKEGQNVTLSCEQNLNHDAMYWYRQDPGQGLRLIYYSQIVNDFQKGDIAEGYSVSREKKESFPLTVTSAQKNPTAFYLCASSINLGETQYFGPGTRLLVL.

The chain recombines TRBV5-1 with TRBJ1-2, with unresolved D. The CDR3 is 14 amino acids. Germline CDR1 is SGHRS and CDR2 is YFSETQ. Trimming left V 0 bases short and J 0 bases short, with 6 bases between. The CDR3: CASSLGHSNYGYTF. CDR3 nucleotide sequence: TGCGCCAGCAGCTTGGGACACTCTAACTATGGCTACACCTTC. The full variable domain, with the rest looked up from reference TRBV5-1 and TRBJ1-2, is KAGVTQTPRYLIKTRGQQVTLSCSPISGHRSVSWYQQTPGQGLQFLFEYFSETQRNKGNFPGRFSGRQFSNSRSEMNVSTLELGDSALYLCASSLGHSNYGYTFGSGTRLTVV.

A single count supports this clone. CDR3 protein: CASSVWTGDETQYF. CDR3 coding DNA: TGTGCCAGCAGCGTATGGACTGGGGACGAGACCCAGTACTTC. The chain employs TRBV5-6 and TRBJ2-5; D is perhaps TRBD1 or TRBD2 (5 bases each). The CDR3 runs 14 residues. V dropped 4 bases and J dropped 5 bases, with 15 bases sitting between them. Germline V gene data show CDR1 as SGHDT and CDR2 as YYEEEE.

This clone occurred once. The chain combines TRBV2 with TRBJ2-4, with D possibly being TRBD2 (5 bases). This CDR3 is built from 15 residues. Trimming cost V 6 bases and J 0 bases, with 12 bases left between them. Looked up from germline, CDR1 is SNHLY and CDR2 is FYNNEI. CDR3 sequence (DNA): TGTGCCAGCAGGCCCGGACTTCTAGCCAAAAACATTCAGTACTTC. Translated: CASRPGLLAKNIQYF.